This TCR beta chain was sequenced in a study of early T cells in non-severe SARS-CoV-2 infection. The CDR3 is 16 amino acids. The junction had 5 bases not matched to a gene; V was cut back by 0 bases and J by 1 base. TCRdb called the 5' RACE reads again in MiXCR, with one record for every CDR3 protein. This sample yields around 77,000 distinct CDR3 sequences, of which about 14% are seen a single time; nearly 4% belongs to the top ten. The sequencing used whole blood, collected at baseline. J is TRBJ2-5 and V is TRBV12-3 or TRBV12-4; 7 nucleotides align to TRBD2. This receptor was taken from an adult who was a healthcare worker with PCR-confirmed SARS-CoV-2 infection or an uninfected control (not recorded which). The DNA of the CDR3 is TGTGCCAGCAGTTTAGCTACTAGCGCTTTCCAAGAGACCCAGTACTTC. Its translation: CASSLATSAFQETQYF.